The rows below give T cell receptor beta chains drawn from one sample of a study of T cells in Graves' hyperthyroidism and ophthalmopathy. TCRdb reanalysed the multiplex PCR reads using MiXCR and keeps one entry per CDR3 protein. The sample gives about 49,000 distinct CDR3 sequences, less than 65% of which show up once; 34% is in the top ten. Sequencing used peripheral blood or thyroid tissue (not recorded which). All receptors derive from a man younger than 35 with Graves' hyperthyroidism. Both conserved end residues are part of each CDR3. D genes are given only for firm matches. Size tells how often a clone was seen (once, few, many) or the class of an expanded clone, and some rows leave it out.

J gene	clone size	V gene	D gene	CDR3 protein	CDR3 DNA
TRBJ2-6	many	TRBV9	NA	CASSGRQVRSGANVLTF	TGTGCCAGCAGCGGAAGACAGGTGCGGTCTGGGGCCAACGTCCTGACTTTC
TRBJ1-6	NA	TRBV11-2	NA	CASSSGGGLHF	TGTGCCAGCAGCTCGGGGGGGGGCCTCCACTTT
TRBJ2-7	many	TRBV12-3/TRBV12-4	NA	CASSLAPLSSYEQYF	TGTGCCAGCAGCCTAGCCCCCCTCTCCAGTTACGAGCAGTACTTC
TRBJ1-4	many	TRBV15	NA	CATSRDYDVAGQEKLFF	TGTGCCACCAGCAGAGATTACGACGTCGCTGGACAGGAAAAACTGTTTTTT
TRBJ1-5	many	TRBV6-2/TRBV6-3	NA	CASNDPIRNQPQHF	TGTGCCAGCAACGACCCCATAAGGAATCAGCCCCAGCATTTT
TRBJ2-3	NA	TRBV2	TRBD2	CASTARGGRSDTQYF	TGTGCCAGCACGGCTCGCGGGGGTAGATCAGATACGCAGTATTTT
TRBJ2-5	NA	TRBV7-3	TRBD1	CASSPGTGGGEAQYF	TGTGCCAGCAGCCCAGGGACAGGGGGCGGTGAGGCCCAGTACTTC
TRBJ2-2	once	TRBV5-1	NA	CASSPINTGELFF	TGCGCCAGCAGCCCAATTAACACCGGGGAGCTGTTTTTT
TRBJ2-5	NA	TRBV7-8	TRBD1	CASTRQGGEYF	TGTGCCAGCACCAGACAGGGTGGGGAGTACTTC
TRBJ2-7	many	TRBV10-3	NA	CAISLGGQKGYEQYF	TGTGCCATCAGTCTCGGGGGACAAAAGGGCTACGAGCAGTACTTC
TRBJ1-2	NA	TRBV20-1	TRBD1	CSAQGRNDYGYTF	TGCAGTGCACAGGGGAGAAATGACTATGGCTACACCTTC
TRBJ1-5	once	TRBV25-1	NA	CASSWSGTDSNQPQHF	TGTGCCAGCAGTTGGTCGGGGACGGATAGCAATCAGCCCCAGCATTTT
TRBJ2-3	NA	TRBV12-3/TRBV12-4	TRBD1	CASSGTGGTDRQYF	TGTGCCAGCAGCGGGACAGGGGGCACAGATAGGCAGTATTTT
TRBJ2-5	many	TRBV9	NA	CASSKGQGSGRGTQYF	TGTGCCAGCAGCAAGGGTCAGGGTTCGGGACGCGGGACCCAGTACTTC
TRBJ1-5	NA	TRBV5-1	TRBD1	CASSLAGGAFQPQHF	TGCGCCAGCAGCTTGGCAGGGGGCGCATTTCAGCCCCAGCATTTT
TRBJ1-2	NA	TRBV20-1	NA	CSARDGEGRVYGYTF	TGCAGTGCTAGAGATGGGGAGGGCCGGGTCTATGGCTACACCTTC
TRBJ1-1	NA	TRBV7-9	TRBD1	CASSLRQGWAFF	TGTGCCAGCAGCTTACGACAGGGATGGGCTTTCTTT
TRBJ2-5	few	TRBV7-9	NA	CASARGREMMTQYF	TGTGCCAGCGCTCGGGGGCGGGAGATGATGACCCAGTACTTC
TRBJ2-6	NA	TRBV7-2	NA	CASSLHPQGSGANVLTF	TGTGCCAGCAGCTTACATCCTCAGGGCTCTGGGGCCAACGTCCTGACTTTC
TRBJ2-5	many	TRBV7-2	NA	CASSLGAPEETQYF	TGTGCCAGCAGCTTAGGGGCTCCCGAGGAGACCCAGTACTTC
TRBJ1-1	NA	TRBV7-8	NA	CASSVGYRNTGALF	TGTGCCAGCAGCGTTGGGTACCGGAACACTGGAGCTTTATTT
TRBJ2-5	once	TRBV20-1	TRBD2	CSARGTSGDQETQYF	TGCAGTGCTCGAGGGACTAGCGGCGACCAAGAGACCCAGTACTTC
TRBJ1-1	NA	TRBV15	NA	CATSSQLNTEAFF	TGTGCCACCAGCAGCCAGTTGAACACTGAAGCTTTCTTT
TRBJ2-7	many	TRBV5-4	NA	CASSAGRNFYEQYF	TGTGCCAGCAGCGCAGGAAGAAACTTCTACGAGCAGTACTTC
TRBJ1-2	NA	TRBV7-8	TRBD1	CASSLAGQGVGGRGYTF	TGTGCCAGCAGCTTAGCCGGACAGGGCGTAGGTGGTCGCGGCTACACCTTC
TRBJ2-2	NA	TRBV15	TRBD2	CATSGLAFTGELFF	TGTGCCACCTCGGGACTAGCTTTCACCGGGGAGCTGTTTTTT
TRBJ2-7	many	TRBV3-1	NA	CASSQDRQGKYF	TGTGCCAGCAGCCAAGATCGCCAGGGGAAGTACTTC
TRBJ2-5	many	TRBV18	NA	CASSPHGPVWETQYF	TGTGCCAGCTCACCCCACGGGCCGGTTTGGGAGACCCAGTACTTC
TRBJ2-5	NA	TRBV15	NA	CATSREGIQETQYF	TGTGCCACCAGCAGAGAAGGGATTCAAGAGACCCAGTACTTC
TRBJ1-1	NA	TRBV5-1	NA	CASSTDSQNTEAFF	TGCGCCAGCAGTACCGACAGCCAGAACACTGAAGCTTTCTTT